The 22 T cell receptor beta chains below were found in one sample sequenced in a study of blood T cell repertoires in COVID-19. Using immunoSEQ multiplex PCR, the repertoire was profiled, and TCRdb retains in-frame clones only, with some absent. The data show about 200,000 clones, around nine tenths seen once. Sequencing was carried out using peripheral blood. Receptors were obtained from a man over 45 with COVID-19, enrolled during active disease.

CDR3 sequence reads: CASSSGQGLANEQFF. CDR3 nucleotide sequence: TGTGCCAGCAGCTCAGGACAGGGACTAGCCAATGAGCAGTTCTTC. The V call is TRBV5-6, the J call TRBJ2-1; weak D call: TRBD2 (9 bases). V lost 3 bases and J 6 bases, leaving 16 bases between the germline ends. This CDR3 contains 15 residues. Germline V gene sequence: CDR1 SGHDT, CDR2 YYEEEE.

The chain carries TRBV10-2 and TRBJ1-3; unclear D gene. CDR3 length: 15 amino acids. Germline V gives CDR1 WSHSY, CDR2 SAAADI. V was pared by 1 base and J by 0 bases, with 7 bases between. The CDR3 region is CASSEYPDSGNTIYF. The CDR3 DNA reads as TGCGCCAGCAGTGAGTACCCAGACTCTGGAAACACCATATATTTT.

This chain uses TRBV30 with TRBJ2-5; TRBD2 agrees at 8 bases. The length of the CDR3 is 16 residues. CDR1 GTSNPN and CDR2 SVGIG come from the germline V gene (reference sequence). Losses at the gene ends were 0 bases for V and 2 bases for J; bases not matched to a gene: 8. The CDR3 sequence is CAWSVWVAGKQETQYF. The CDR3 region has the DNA TGTGCCTGGAGTGTGTGGGTAGCGGGGAAACAAGAGACCCAGTACTTC.

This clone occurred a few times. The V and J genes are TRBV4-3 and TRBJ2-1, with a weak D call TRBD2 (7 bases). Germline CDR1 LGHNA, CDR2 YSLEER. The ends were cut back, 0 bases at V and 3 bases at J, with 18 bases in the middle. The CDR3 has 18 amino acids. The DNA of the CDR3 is TGCGCCAGCAGCCAAGATCTTTGGGGGGGCACTATCTACAATGAGCAGTTCTTC. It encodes CASSQDLWGGTIYNEQFF.

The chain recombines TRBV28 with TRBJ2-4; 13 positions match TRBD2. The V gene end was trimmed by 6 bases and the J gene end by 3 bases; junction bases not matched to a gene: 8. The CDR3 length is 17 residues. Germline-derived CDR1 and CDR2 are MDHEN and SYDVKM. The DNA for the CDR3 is TGTGCCAGCAGGCTAGGTGGGACTAGCGGGGACAAAAACATTCAGTACTTC. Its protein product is CASRLGGTSGDKNIQYF.

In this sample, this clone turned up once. The CDR3 DNA reads TGTGCCAGCAGATCACAGGTAAATCAGCCCCAGCATTTT. Translation gives CASRSQVNQPQHF. The genes are TRBV28 and TRBJ1-5; maybe TRBD1 (5 bases). The CDR3 has 13 residues. V was clipped by 6 bases and J by 4 bases, with 10 bases between them. Germline loops: CDR1 MDHEN, CDR2 SYDVKM. Full variable domain (outside the CDR3, taken from reference TRBV28 and TRBJ1-5): DVKVTQSSRYLVKRTGEKVFLECVQDMDHENMFWYRQDPGLGLRLIYFSYDVKMKEKGDIPEGYSVSREKKERFSLILESASTNQTSMYLCASRSQVNQPQHFGDGTRLSIL.

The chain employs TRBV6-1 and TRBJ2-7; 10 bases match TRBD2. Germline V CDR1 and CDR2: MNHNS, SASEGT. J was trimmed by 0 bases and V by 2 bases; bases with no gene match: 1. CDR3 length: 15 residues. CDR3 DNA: TGTGCCAGCAGTGAACTAGCGGGGGACTCCTACGAGCAGTACTTC. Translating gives CASSELAGDSYEQYF.

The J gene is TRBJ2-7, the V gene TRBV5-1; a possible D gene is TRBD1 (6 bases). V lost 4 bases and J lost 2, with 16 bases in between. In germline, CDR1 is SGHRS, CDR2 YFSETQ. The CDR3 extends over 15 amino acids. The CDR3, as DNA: TGCGCCAGCAGCCCGCGGCAACAGGGAACCTACGAGCAGTACTTC. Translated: CASSPRQQGTYEQYF.

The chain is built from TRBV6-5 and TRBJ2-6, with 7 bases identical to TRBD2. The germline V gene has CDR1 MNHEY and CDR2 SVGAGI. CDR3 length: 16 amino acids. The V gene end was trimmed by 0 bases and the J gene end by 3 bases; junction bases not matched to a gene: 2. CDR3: CASSYSGLGGANVLTF. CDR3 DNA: TGTGCCAGCAGTTACTCAGGACTAGGTGGGGCCAACGTCCTGACTTTC.

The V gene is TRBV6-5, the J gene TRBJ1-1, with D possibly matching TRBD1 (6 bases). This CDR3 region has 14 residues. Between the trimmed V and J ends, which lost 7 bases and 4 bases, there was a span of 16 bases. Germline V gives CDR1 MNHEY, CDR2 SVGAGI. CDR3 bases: TGTGCCAGCATCCCACAGGGATACTTCACTGAAGCTTTCTTT. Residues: CASIPQGYFTEAFF.

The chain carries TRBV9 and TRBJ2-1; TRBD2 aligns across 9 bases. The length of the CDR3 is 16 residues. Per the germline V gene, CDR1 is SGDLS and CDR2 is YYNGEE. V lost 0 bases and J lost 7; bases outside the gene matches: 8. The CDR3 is CASSVGSSGSSNEQFF. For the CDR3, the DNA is TGTGCCAGCAGCGTAGGAAGTAGCGGGAGTTCTAATGAGCAGTTCTTC.

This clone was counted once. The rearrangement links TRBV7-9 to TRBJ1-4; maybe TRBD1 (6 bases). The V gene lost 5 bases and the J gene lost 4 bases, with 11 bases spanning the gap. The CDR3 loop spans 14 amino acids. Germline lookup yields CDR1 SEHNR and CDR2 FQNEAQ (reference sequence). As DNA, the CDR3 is TGTGCCAGCAGCCACGGGACACATAATGAAAAACTGTTTTTT. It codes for CASSHGTHNEKLFF.

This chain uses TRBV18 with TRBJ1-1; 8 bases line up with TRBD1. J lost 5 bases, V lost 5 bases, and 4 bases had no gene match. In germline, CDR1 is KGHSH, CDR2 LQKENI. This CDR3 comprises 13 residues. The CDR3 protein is CASSRTGRTEAFF. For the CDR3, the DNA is TGTGCCAGCTCAAGGACAGGGAGAACTGAAGCTTTCTTT.

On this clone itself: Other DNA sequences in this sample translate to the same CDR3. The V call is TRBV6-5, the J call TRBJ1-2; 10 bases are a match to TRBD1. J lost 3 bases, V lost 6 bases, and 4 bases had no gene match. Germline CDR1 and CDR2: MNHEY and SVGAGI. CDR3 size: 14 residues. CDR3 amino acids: CASRRQGADYGYTF. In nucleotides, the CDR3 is TGTGCCAGCAGGCGACAGGGGGCCGACTATGGCTACACCTTC.

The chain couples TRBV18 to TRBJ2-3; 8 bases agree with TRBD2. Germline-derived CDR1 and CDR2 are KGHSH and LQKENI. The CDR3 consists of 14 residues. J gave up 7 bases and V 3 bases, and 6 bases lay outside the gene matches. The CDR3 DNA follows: TGTGCCAGCTCACCGAGCGGGGGCGGAAATACGCAGTATTTT. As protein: CASSPSGGGNTQYF.

CDR3: CASSPRTSGAKNIQYF. CDR3 nucleotide sequence: TGTGCCAGCAGCCCTCGGACTAGCGGAGCCAAAAACATTCAGTACTTC. The rearrangement links TRBV3-1 (or the pseudogene TRBV3-2) to TRBJ2-4; the match to TRBD2 covers 10 bases. The CDR3 loop spans 16 amino acids. J was trimmed by 0 bases and V by 4 bases; bases with no gene match: 3. The germline CDR1 and CDR2 sequences are LGHDT and YNNKEL (reference sequence).

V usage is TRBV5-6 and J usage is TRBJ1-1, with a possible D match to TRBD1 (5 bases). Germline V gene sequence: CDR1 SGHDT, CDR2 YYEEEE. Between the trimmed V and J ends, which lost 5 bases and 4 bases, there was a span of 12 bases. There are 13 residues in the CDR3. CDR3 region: CASRPQRGTEAFF. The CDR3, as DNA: TGTGCCAGCAGGCCTCAAAGGGGCACTGAAGCTTTCTTT.

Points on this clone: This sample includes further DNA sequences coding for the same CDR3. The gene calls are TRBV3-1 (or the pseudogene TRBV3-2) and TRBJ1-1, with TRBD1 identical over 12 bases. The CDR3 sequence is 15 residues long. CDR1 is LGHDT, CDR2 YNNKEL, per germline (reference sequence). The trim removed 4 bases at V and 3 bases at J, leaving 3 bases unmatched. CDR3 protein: CASSPGQGAYTEAFF. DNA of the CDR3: TGTGCCAGCAGCCCGGGACAGGGGGCCTACACTGAAGCTTTCTTT.

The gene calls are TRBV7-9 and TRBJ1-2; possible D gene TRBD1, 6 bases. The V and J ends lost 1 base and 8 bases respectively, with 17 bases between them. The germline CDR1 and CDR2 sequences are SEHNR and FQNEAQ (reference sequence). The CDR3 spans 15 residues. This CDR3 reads CASSLDWTAPGGYTF. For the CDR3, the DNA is TGTGCCAGCAGCTTAGATTGGACAGCTCCCGGGGGCTACACCTTC. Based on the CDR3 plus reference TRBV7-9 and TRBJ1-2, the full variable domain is DTGVSQNPRHKITKRGQNVTFRCDPISEHNRLYWYRQTLGQGPEFLTYFQNEAQLEKSRLLSDRFSAERPKGSFSTLEIQRTEQGDSAMYLCASSLDWTAPGGYTFGSGTRLTVV.

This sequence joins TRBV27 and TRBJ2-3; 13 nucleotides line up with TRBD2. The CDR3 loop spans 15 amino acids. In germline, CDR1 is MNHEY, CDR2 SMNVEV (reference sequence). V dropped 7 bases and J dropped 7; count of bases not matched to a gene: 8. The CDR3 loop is CASTRGTSGINTQYF. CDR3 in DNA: TGTGCCAGCACCCGTGGGACTAGCGGGATAAATACGCAGTATTTT.

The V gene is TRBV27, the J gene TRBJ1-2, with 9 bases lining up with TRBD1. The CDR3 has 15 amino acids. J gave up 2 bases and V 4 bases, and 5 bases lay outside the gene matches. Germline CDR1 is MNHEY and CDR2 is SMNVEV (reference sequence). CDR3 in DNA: TGTGCCAGCAGTTCACCACAGGGGGCCAACTATGGCTACACCTTC. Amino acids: CASSSPQGANYGYTF.

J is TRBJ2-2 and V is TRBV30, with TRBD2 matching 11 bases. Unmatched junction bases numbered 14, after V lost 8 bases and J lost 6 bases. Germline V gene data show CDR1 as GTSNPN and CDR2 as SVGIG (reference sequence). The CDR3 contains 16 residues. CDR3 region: CALRVGSGGAAGELFF. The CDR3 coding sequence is TGTGCCCTCAGAGTGGGTAGCGGGGGGGCCGCCGGGGAGCTGTTTTTT.